This TCR beta chain comes out of a study of beta chain features in type 1 diabetes. In the case of this clone: Its antigen is unidentified.

The investigators reverse transcribed all of the isolated RNA, so they sequenced expressed TCRB transcripts. The repertoire was sequenced with immunoSEQ multiplex PCR; TCRdb's copy has only in-frame clones and lacks some. The sample has 600,000 to 700,000 clones; roughly 12% are singletons. The ends were cut back, 6 bases at V and 2 bases at J, with 19 bases in the middle. The germline CDR1 and CDR2 sequences are MNHNY and SVGAGI (reference sequence). This CDR3 has 16 residues. Study-wide points: TCRB CDR3s from Type 1 diabetes patients were moderately but significantly shorter in all four CD4+ subsets.

The sequence derives from a young man with type 1 diabetes. The V call is TRBV6-6, the J call TRBJ2-5; D unclear. Sequencing was performed on naive CD4+ T cells from blood. The CDR3 region is CASRGPSYKLQETQYF. The DNA of the CDR3 is TGTGCCAGCAGGGGCCCGAGCTACAAGTTACAAGAGACCCAGTACTTC.